One and the same sample provided the 17 T cell receptor beta chains below, sequenced in a study of T cell repertoires in cytomegalovirus infection. TCRdb re-called the reads with MiXCR, one entry per CDR3 protein. Among 750,000 to 950,000 distinct CDR3 sequences listed, under 35% were seen once. These TCRs' antigens remain unknown. The sequenced sample was cultured CD8+ T cells from PBMCs, obtained from culture after CMV antigen stimulation. These TCRs come from a human donor in good health (CMV status not recorded). Some clones in this sample may be carry-over from other donors' samples.

The rearrangement uses TRBV6-1 and TRBJ1-1; no definite D call. Germline loops: CDR1 MNHNS, CDR2 SASEGT. V was clipped by 7 bases and J by 3 bases, with 15 bases between them. This CDR3 region has 14 residues. CDR3 sequence (DNA): TGTGCCAGCACTCCCCCAGCTTACGACACTGAAGCTTTCTTT. The encoded protein is CASTPPAYDTEAFF.

This clonotype was observed a few times. The J gene is TRBJ1-5, the V gene TRBV6-1, with D hard to call. The CDR3 is 15 residues long. Trimming took 3 bases from V and 9 from J, leaving 18 bases between them. Looked up from germline, CDR1 is MNHNS and CDR2 is SASEGT. This CDR3 reads CASSEGSNGWMPQHF. In DNA, the CDR3 is TGTGCCAGCAGTGAGGGGTCGAATGGGTGGATGCCCCAGCATTTT.

The chain uses TRBV6-2 or TRBV6-3 and TRBJ2-1; 7 nucleotides line up with TRBD1. Germline V CDR1 and CDR2: MNHEY, SVGEGT. The CDR3 length is 15 residues. J was trimmed by 3 bases and V by 6 bases; bases with no gene match: 8. The CDR3 bases are TGTGCCAGCAGCCGCGGCGCAGGGGGCTACAATGAGCAGTTCTTC. Translated: CASSRGAGGYNEQFF.

The CDR3 spells CASSIHGGLPLTTEAFF. CDR3 coding DNA: TGTGCCAGTAGTATTCACGGGGGACTCCCTCTGACCACTGAAGCTTTCTTT. The V call is TRBV19, the J call TRBJ1-1, with D possibly being TRBD1 (5 bases). The CDR3 has 17 amino acids. The V and J ends lost 3 bases and 4 bases respectively, with 21 bases between them. CDR1 and CDR2 from the germline V gene are LNHDA and SQIVND (reference sequence). The full variable domain, rest sourced from reference TRBV19 and TRBJ1-1, is DGGITQSPKYLFRKEGQNVTLSCEQNLNHDAMYWYRQDPGQGLRLIYYSQIVNDFQKGDIAEGYSVSREKKESFPLTVTSAQKNPTAFYLCASSIHGGLPLTTEAFFGQGTRLTVV.

There are a few counts of this clonotype. The chain uses TRBV20-1 and TRBJ1-5, with D possibly matching TRBD1 (5 bases). This CDR3 spans 13 amino acids. With 3 bases removed from V and 3 bases from J, the gap between germline ends came to 9 bases. The germline gives CDR1 DFQATT, CDR2 SNEGSKA (reference sequence). CDR3 nucleotides: TGCAGTGCTAGTGGCAGGGTCAATCAGCCCCAGCATTTT. This codes for CSASGRVNQPQHF.

This chain links TRBV2 with TRBJ1-6; maybe TRBD1 (5 bases). V was trimmed by 8 bases and J by 11 bases, leaving 10 bases between them. There are 11 residues in the CDR3. Germline CDR1 is SNHLY and CDR2 is FYNNEI. DNA of the CDR3: TGTGCCAGCCTCGACAGACCACCCCTCCACTTT. Protein: CASLDRPPLHF. The full variable domain, rest sourced from reference TRBV2 and TRBJ1-6, is EPEVTQTPSHQVTQMGQEVILRCVPISNHLYFYWYRQILGQKVEFLVSFYNNEISEKSEIFDDQFSVERPDGSNFTLKIRSTKLEDSAMYFCASLDRPPLHFGNGTRLTVT.

The gene calls are TRBV11-2 and TRBJ2-1; either TRBD1 or TRBD2 may supply D (6 bases each). The CDR3 is 13 residues long. V lost 5 bases and J 8 bases, leaving 13 bases between the germline ends. CDR1 SGHAT and CDR2 FQNNGV come from the germline V gene. CDR3 amino acids: CASSPRGPYEQFF. DNA for the CDR3: TGTGCCAGCAGCCCCCGGGGGCCCTATGAGCAGTTCTTC.

This clonotype was found many times. The CDR3 DNA sequence: TGTGCCAGCAGCTTAGCAGCCGGGGTTCTCTACAATGAGCAGTTCTTC. Translating gives CASSLAAGVLYNEQFF. The rearrangement joins TRBV7-8 to TRBJ2-1; TRBD2 is a possible D gene (5 bases). CDR3 size: 16 residues. CDR1 and CDR2 from the germline V gene are SGHVS and FQNEAQ. V dropped 0 bases and J dropped 3 bases, with 12 bases sitting between them.

This clonotype was observed a handful of times. The CDR3 sequence is CASSDAGYNEQFF. The CDR3 DNA sequence: TGTGCCAGCAGCGACGCGGGCTACAATGAGCAGTTCTTC. This chain joins TRBV12-3 or TRBV12-4 and TRBJ2-1, with a weak D call TRBD2 (5 bases). The CDR3 has 13 residues. With 6 bases removed from V and 3 bases from J, the gap between germline ends came to 9 bases.

This clonotype was seen more than once but under ten times. The J gene is TRBJ2-1, the V gene TRBV29-1; D is unresolved. Trimming shortened V by 3 bases and J by 3 bases, and 0 bases separated the two germline ends. Germline CDR1 SQVTM, CDR2 ANQGSEA. The CDR3 covers 10 residues. CDR3 loop: CSVDYNEQFF. The CDR3 DNA sequence: TGCAGCGTTGACTACAATGAGCAGTTCTTC.

There are a few counts of this clonotype. The chain uses TRBV6-2 or TRBV6-3 and TRBJ2-3, with 12 bases fitting TRBD2. The CDR3 is made up of 18 amino acids. Trimming took 0 bases from V and 3 from J; bases not matched to a gene: 7. Germline assignment: CDR1 MNHEY and CDR2 SVGEGT. The CDR3: CASSYSTTSGGSTDTQYF. The CDR3 DNA reads TGTGCCAGCAGTTACTCGACCACTAGCGGGGGGTCGACAGATACGCAGTATTTT.

V is TRBV5-6 and J is TRBJ1-1; no firm D call. CDR1 is SGHDT, CDR2 YYEEEE, per germline. This CDR3 is built from 13 residues. Trimming took 3 bases from V and 1 from J, leaving 7 bases between them. CDR3 DNA sequence: TGTGCCAGCAGCTCGGACGAGAACACTGAAGCTTTCTTT. Protein: CASSSDENTEAFF.

The chain is built from TRBV6-1 and TRBJ2-2; 8 bases align to TRBD1. The V and J ends lost 6 bases and 10 bases, in that order; junction bases with no gene match: 22. CDR1 is MNHNS, CDR2 SASEGT, per germline. The CDR3 totals 18 residues. The CDR3 DNA is TGTGCCAGCAGCTTTATTTCCGGGACAGGAGACTATAGGGTGGAGCTGTTTTTT. As protein: CASSFISGTGDYRVELFF.

This clonotype was detected only a few times. This chain connects TRBV19 to TRBJ2-4; TRBD1 might be the D (6 bases). There are 12 residues in the CDR3. In germline, CDR1 is LNHDA, CDR2 SQIVND (reference sequence). V was clipped by 8 bases and J by 4 bases, with 9 bases between them. The CDR3 sequence is CASARGKNIQYF. CDR3 bases: TGTGCCAGTGCCAGGGGAAAAAACATTCAGTACTTC.

V gene TRBV6-1 combines with J gene TRBJ2-2, with 9 bases identical to TRBD1. The CDR3 covers 19 residues. Trimming removed 1 base from V and 7 bases from J; junction bases left unmatched: 16. Germline V gene data show CDR1 as MNHNS and CDR2 as SASEGT. The CDR3 sequence is CASSEVILLGQGIFGELFF. CDR3 nucleotides: TGTGCCAGCAGTGAAGTTATATTGTTGGGACAGGGTATATTCGGGGAGCTGTTTTTT.

V usage is TRBV7-9 and J usage is TRBJ1-1; 11 bases line up with TRBD1. The junction had 8 bases not matched to a gene; V was cut back by 2 bases and J by 3 bases. This CDR3 has 17 amino acids. Germline V gene data show CDR1 as SEHNR and CDR2 as FQNEAQ (reference sequence). This CDR3 is CASSLRGQGGPYTEAFF. The CDR3 nucleotides read TGTGCCAGCAGCTTACGGGGACAGGGGGGTCCCTACACTGAAGCTTTCTTT.

This clonotype was counted ten times or more. This sequence joins TRBV7-6 and TRBJ1-1, with 8 bases aligning to TRBD1. Trimming at V came to 1 base and at J to 0 bases, leaving 7 bases not matched to a gene. The germline V gene encodes CDR1 SGHVS and CDR2 FNYEAQ. This CDR3 has 17 amino acids. This CDR3 is CASSLDSGQGLNTEAFF. CDR3 in DNA: TGTGCCAGCAGCTTAGATTCTGGACAGGGTTTGAACACTGAAGCTTTCTTT.